This TCR beta chain was found in a study of regulatory T cells in long-lasting Graves disease. Study-wide points: Researchers examined only peripheral blood and not thyroid tissue.

The time point denotes: newly diagnosed GD, antithyroid drugs for less than 3 months. Following extraction of RNA from PBMCs, that RNA was used to make the TCR library. This clonotype was seen many times. Its antigen is not identified. For TCR beta, libraries came from iRepertoire HTBI primers and Arm-PCR of CDR3 regions. MiXCR, run by TCRdb on the multiplex PCR reads, gives a single entry per CDR3 protein. The sample has approximately 350,000 distinct CDR3 sequences, approximately 12% seen once. A further study also used this sample, focusing on T cells in Graves' hyperthyroidism and ophthalmopathy. As reported in that work: Hyperthyroidism in the patients, aged 18 to 65, was newly diagnosed and under 2 months in duration.

The sample in question was peripheral blood mononuclear cells (PBMCs), obtained at new diagnosis, from a patient treated with antithyroid drugs. The TCR sequence derives from a woman between 18 and 29 years old with Graves disease.

CDR3 DNA: TGTGCCAGCAGTGGACAGAACAATCAGCCCCAGCATTTT. It is translated as CASSGQNNQPQHF. The V call is TRBV6-1, the J call TRBJ1-5; maybe TRBD1 (5 bases). Germline V gene lookup returns CDR1 MNHNS and CDR2 SASEGT. Trimming took 4 bases from V and 3 from J, leaving 7 bases between them. There are 13 residues in the CDR3.